The 22 T cell receptor beta chains below were found in one sample sequenced in a study of cytomegalovirus exposure and HLA in healthy donors (dated by TCRdb to 2017 to 2019). To prepare the library, the immunoSEQ multiplex PCR assay was applied. The multiplex PCR relied on a mix of 60 forward primers for TCR Vbeta segments and 13 reverse primers for TCR Jbeta segments. TCRdb limited this immuneACCESS table to in-frame rearrangements with V and J called. A share of clones is missing; checked studies link under half to unresolved V genes, and the rest is unexplained. The sample table holds 150,000 to 200,000 clones, of which more than 65% were seen once. The ten largest clones represent 4.5% to 5% of the sample. Material: PBMCs. All receptors derive from a man aged 18 to 30 in good health and CMV-seropositive.

Only a few counts were recorded for this clone. The chain has TRBV30 and TRBJ2-4; 9 bases fit TRBD2. The germline gives CDR1 GTSNPN, CDR2 SVGIG (reference sequence). This CDR3 contains 14 residues. V gave up 2 bases and J gave up 4 bases; unmatched junction bases: 3. The CDR3 nucleotides are TGTGCCTGGAGTCGACTAGCGGTGAAAAACATTCAGTACTTC. Translated: CAWSRLAVKNIQYF.

The chain uses TRBV11-3 and TRBJ2-1; D uncertain. Germline V gene lookup returns CDR1 SGHNT and CDR2 YENEEA. Trimming pared 5 bases from V and 6 bases from J, leaving 14 bases between. The CDR3 has 14 amino acids. The CDR3 DNA follows: TGTGCCAGCAGCCTAGGTCCCACATTCAATGAGCAGTTCTTC. This codes for CASSLGPTFNEQFF.

There are a few counts of this clone. The rearrangement links TRBV6-6 to TRBJ1-1; the D is unclear. V was pared by 7 bases and J by 3 bases, with 9 bases between. The CDR3 loop spans 12 amino acids. Germline lookup yields CDR1 MNHNY and CDR2 SVGAGI (reference sequence). CDR3 DNA: TGTGCCAGCACCGAGTTCGACACTGAAGCTTTCTTT. As protein: CASTEFDTEAFF.

This chain uses TRBV6-5 with TRBJ1-4; D is ambiguous. There are 13 residues in the CDR3. Trimming removed 5 bases from V and 8 bases from J, with 12 bases in between. Germline CDR1 and CDR2: MNHEY and SVGAGI. As DNA, the CDR3 is TGTGCCAGCAGTACGGGATCGGACGAAAAACTGTTTTTT. This sequence encodes CASSTGSDEKLFF.

The V call is TRBV5-6, the J call TRBJ2-7; a weak D match, TRBD2 (5 bases). The germline CDR1 and CDR2 sequences are SGHDT and YYEEEE. This CDR3 spans 16 amino acids. The CDR3 region is CAGSLWAVGSSYEQYV. The DNA for the CDR3 is TGTGCCGGCAGCTTGTGGGCGGTAGGGAGCTCCTACGAGCAGTACGTC.

This chain connects TRBV19 to TRBJ1-5; a weak D match, TRBD1 (5 bases). Between the trimmed V and J ends, which lost 9 bases and 2 bases, there was a span of 23 bases. Germline V CDR1 and CDR2: LNHDA, SQIVND (reference sequence). This CDR3 spans 17 amino acids. CDR3 sequence (DNA): TGTGCCAGCCAGGGTGGAAGGAGAGTAGGAGGCAATCAGCCCCAGCATTTT. Translation: CASQGGRRVGGNQPQHF.

V and J are TRBV2 and TRBJ1-1; possibly TRBD1 for D (6 bases). CDR1 and CDR2 (germline): SNHLY, FYNNEI. The CDR3 is 14 residues long. V was pared by 6 bases and J by 4 bases, with 15 bases between. The CDR3 DNA is TGTGCCAGCAGCCCACAGGGTGGGGGCACTGAAGCTTTCTTT. Its protein is CASSPQGGGTEAFF. The full variable domain, in which reference TRBV2 and TRBJ1-1 provide the parts outside the CDR3, is EPEVTQTPSHQVTQMGQEVILRCVPISNHLYFYWYRQILGQKVEFLVSFYNNEISEKSEIFDDQFSVERPDGSNFTLKIRSTKLEDSAMYFCASSPQGGGTEAFFGQGTRLTVV.

The J gene is TRBJ1-2, the V gene TRBV2; 7 bases line up with TRBD1. CDR1 is SNHLY and CDR2 is FYNNEI in the germline V gene. The junction had 1 base not matched to a gene; V was cut back by 8 bases and J by 1 base. The CDR3 runs 12 residues. Here the CDR3 DNA reads TGTGCCAGCGGACAGGATAACTATGGCTACACCTTC. Translated: CASGQDNYGYTF.

The CDR3 region is CASSLLPTGGTEAFF. The CDR3 coding sequence is TGTGCCAGCAGTTTACTCCCAACAGGGGGCACTGAAGCTTTCTTT. The chain has TRBV27 and TRBJ1-1, with 8 bases lining up with TRBD1. The V and J ends lost 2 bases and 4 bases, in that order; junction bases with no gene match: 6. The CDR3 is 15 amino acids. CDR1 is MNHEY and CDR2 is SMNVEV in the germline V gene (reference sequence).

This clone was seen only once. The chain is built from TRBV7-9 and TRBJ1-2; no definite D call. The length of the CDR3 is 15 residues. The germline V and J ends were trimmed by 5 bases and 0 bases, with 13 bases remaining between them. CDR1 and CDR2 from the germline V gene are SEHNR and FQNEAQ (reference sequence). This CDR3 is CASSNDSTANYGYTF. CDR3 nucleotides: TGTGCCAGCAGCAACGATTCTACTGCTAACTATGGCTACACCTTC.

This rearrangement joins TRBV5-3 to TRBJ1-1, with TRBD1 matching over 7 bases. TRBV5-3 is identified as an open reading frame with a role that is uncertain. The CDR3 sequence is 15 residues long. Trimming at V came to 2 bases and at J to 5 bases, leaving 9 bases not matched to a gene. The DNA of the CDR3 is TGTGCCAGAAGCTTCGGGGACAGTCTCCATACTGAAGCTTTCTTT. Residues: CARSFGDSLHTEAFF.

The chain couples TRBV6-1 to TRBJ1-6, with 10 bases that match TRBD1. V dropped 3 bases and J dropped 7; count of bases not matched to a gene: 3. CDR1 and CDR2 (germline): MNHNS, SASEGT. This CDR3 comprises 15 residues. The CDR3 region is CASSDQGQGNSPLHF. CDR3 nucleotide sequence: TGTGCCAGCAGTGACCAGGGACAGGGGAATTCACCCCTCCACTTT.

The genes are TRBV11-2 and TRBJ2-1; a possible D gene is TRBD1 (5 bases). The CDR3 consists of 14 residues. The germline CDR1 and CDR2 sequences are SGHAT and FQNNGV. V was shortened by 1 base and J by 8 bases, with 12 bases between the two germline ends. CDR3 sequence: CASSLVRQGDEQFF. In nucleotides, the CDR3 is TGTGCCAGCAGCTTAGTCCGGCAGGGCGATGAGCAGTTCTTC.

This clone was counted only a few times. The chain has TRBV6-6 and TRBJ2-2; D may be TRBD2 (6 bases). The CDR3 covers 16 residues. The germline V and J ends were trimmed by 6 bases and 3 bases, with 17 bases remaining between them. Germline V lookup: CDR1 MNHNY, CDR2 SVGAGI (reference sequence). CDR3 coding DNA: TGTGCCAGCAGCCCAGCCAGCGGGTTCCACACCGGGGAGCTGTTTTTT. It yields the protein CASSPASGFHTGELFF.

The rearrangement joins TRBV5-1 to TRBJ1-1; 7 nucleotides line up with TRBD1. The CDR3 is made up of 15 amino acids. Germline-derived CDR1 and CDR2 are SGHRS and YFSETQ. J gave up 6 bases and V 2 bases, and 10 bases lay outside the gene matches. For the CDR3, the DNA is TGCGCCAGCAGCTTAACAGGGGCGTGGCGAGCTGAAGCTTTCTTT. It specifies CASSLTGAWRAEAFF. Based on the CDR3 plus reference TRBV5-1 and TRBJ1-1, the full variable domain is KAGVTQTPRYLIKTRGQQVTLSCSPISGHRSVSWYQQTPGQGLQFLFEYFSETQRNKGNFPGRFSGRQFSNSRSEMNVSTLELGDSALYLCASSLTGAWRAEAFFGQGTRLTVV.

The chain employs TRBV6-1 and TRBJ1-5; D is undetermined. From germline, CDR1 is MNHNS and CDR2 SASEGT. V lost 6 bases, J lost 6 bases, and 18 bases lay in between. The CDR3 runs to 15 residues. The CDR3 nucleotides read TGTGCCAGCAGGGAGACGGCCCGCTATCTTCAGCCCCAGCATTTT. Translation: CASRETARYLQPQHF.

This clone was detected a few times. The chain employs TRBV11-1 and TRBJ1-1; tentatively, D is TRBD1 (5 bases). V dropped 2 bases and J dropped 0 bases, with 10 bases sitting between them. The CDR3 has 15 residues. Germline values: CDR1 SGHAT, CDR2 FQDESV (reference sequence). The CDR3 bases are TGTGCCAGCAGCTTACAGGGCCTCATGAACACTGAAGCTTTCTTT. Its protein is CASSLQGLMNTEAFF.

This chain joins TRBV11-2 and TRBJ2-5; D possibly corresponds to TRBD2 (5 bases). The CDR3 runs to 12 residues. Trimming left V 5 bases short and J 4 bases short, with 8 bases between. CDR1 is SGHAT and CDR2 is FQNNGV in the germline V gene. The CDR3 bases are TGTGCCAGCAGCGACTACGGAGAGACCCAGTACTTC. It yields the protein CASSDYGETQYF.

This clone occurred once. The chain employs TRBV7-9 and TRBJ2-2; D call uncertain. V was cut by 1 base and J by 1 base, with 13 bases left in between. The CDR3 contains 17 residues. Germline V lookup: CDR1 SEHNR, CDR2 FQNEAQ (reference sequence). CDR3 sequence: CASSLELPVLNTGELFF. The CDR3, as DNA: TGTGCCAGCAGCTTAGAACTACCTGTACTGAACACCGGGGAGCTGTTTTTT. Full variable domain (missing parts from reference TRBV7-9 and TRBJ2-2): DTGVSQNPRHKITKRGQNVTFRCDPISEHNRLYWYRQTLGQGPEFLTYFQNEAQLEKSRLLSDRFSAERPKGSFSTLEIQRTEQGDSAMYLCASSLELPVLNTGELFFGEGSRLTVL.

Only a few counts were recorded for this clone. This chain connects TRBV10-3 to TRBJ1-1; 8 positions match TRBD1. V trimming: 7 bases; J trimming: 4 bases; junction bases outside the gene matches: 11. The germline V gene has CDR1 ENHRY and CDR2 SYGVKD. The CDR3 length is 15 residues. For the CDR3, the DNA is TGTGCCATCACCAGTCTGACAGGGGTCGGCACTGAAGCTTTCTTT. Its protein product is CAITSLTGVGTEAFF.

The genes are TRBV28 and TRBJ2-1, with 13 nucleotides matching TRBD2. Trimming at V came to 6 bases and at J to 8 bases, leaving 7 bases not matched to a gene. The CDR3 consists of 15 residues. Germline V gene lookup returns CDR1 MDHEN and CDR2 SYDVKM. Here the CDR3 reads CASRMTSGRMYEQFF. In DNA, the CDR3 is TGTGCCAGCAGGATGACTAGCGGGAGGATGTATGAGCAGTTCTTC.

This clone was observed a handful of times. The V and J genes are TRBV6-6 and TRBJ1-1; D gene ambiguous. CDR1 and CDR2 (germline): MNHNY, SVGAGI (reference sequence). The CDR3 contains 13 residues. V lost 2 bases to trimming and J lost 2 bases, with 6 bases between them. CDR3 DNA: TGTGCCAGCAGTTACACAGAAAACACTGAAGCTTTCTTT. Its translation is CASSYTENTEAFF.